One T cell receptor beta chain is described in this entry. Its recognized antigen is unknown. No much larger clonotype is one base removed from it; base qualities were not supplied. The data originate from a study of T cells in localized non-small cell lung cancer (dated by TCRdb to the early 2020s). For the study in its entirety: The study analyzed T cell repertoires of 200 to 300 early-stage NSCLC patients, comparing tumors and uninvolved tumor-adjacent lungs. Of the NSCLC patients, about 130 were male and about 97 were female, and the mean age was approximately 64 years. All 250 or so NSCLC patients in the cohort were treatment-naive and had localized lung tumors that were resected.

At diagnosis, peripheral blood, uninvolved tumor-adjacent lung and tumor were collected and were preserved as a mix of fresh-frozen and FFPE material. For TCR repertoire profiling, blood samples were analyzed as peripheral blood mononuclear cells. Trimming takes 5 bases off V and 0 bases off J; junction bases not matched to a gene: 3. The CDR3 goes from the cysteine to the phenylalanine over 14 residues. Only the CDR3 region is kept as DNA, spanning 42 bases read in frame from base 1. As encoded in the germline V gene (reference sequence), CDR1 is LNHDA while CDR2 is SQIVND. TCR beta CDR3 regions were sequenced from DNA using the immunoSEQ Assay. Turning to the authors' computational methods: T cell density was computed as TCR beta template counts normalized to usable DNA estimated by amplifying housekeeping genes. Richness was estimated with the preseqR package, extrapolating to 400,000 templates for PBMC samples and 120,000 templates for tissue samples. Clonality was taken to be one minus Pielou's evenness. Differential abundance testing on productive amino-acid clonotypes, with a minimum total count of 5 and an alpha of 0.1, was used to identify tissue-enriched TCRs. Repertoire overlap between compartments was quantified with the Jaccard Index and Morisita Overlap Index. TCR beta CDR3s were clustered by GLIPH together with public tetramer-defined viral CDR3s, and at least three viral sequences plus V-gene enrichment were required for viral motifs. Sourced from immuneACCESS, this table was stored by TCRdb with only in-frame sequences that have V and J called. A share of the clones is absent; for the studies checked, an unresolved V gene accounts for under half, and the remainder has no known explanation. Clonal size and the V and J genes are those of that table, whereas D and trimming came from the DNA. This sample is represented by around 100,000 clones; roughly 86% of them were singletons. The top ten constitute approximately 15% of the sample.

Broad study findings and their caveats: The highest T cell clonality was observed in uninvolved tumor-adjacent lung, where clonality exceeded that of tumor, suggesting that antigenic responses were more focused in uninvolved tumor-adjacent lung. Because multi-region tumor sequencing was not done, intratumor heterogeneity could not be ruled out. Because the study design was exploratory, TCR variables were selected using unadjusted p-values without false-discovery rate correction. Of the top 100 tumor clones, a median of approximately 60 were detected in paired uninvolved adjacent lung; over 25 were also among that lung's top 100. Higher blood T cell density associated with longer overall survival, while higher adjacent-lung clonality associated with shorter survival.

The rearranged chain carries TRBV19 and TRBJ1-1; 7 bases in the middle match TRBD1. Sequenced material: peripheral blood, taken before any cancer treatment. The source is a man aged 40 to 69 with stage I squamous cell lung carcinoma. The nucleotides are TGTGCCAGTAGTGACAGGGTCATGAACACTGAAGCTTTCTTT. This sequence encodes CASSDRVMNTEAFF.